This T cell receptor (beta chain) was obtained from a study of cytomegalovirus exposure and HLA in healthy donors. The PCR had 60 Vbeta and 13 Jbeta primers. Assay used: immunoSEQ multiplex PCR; TCRdb lists only in-frame clones, some missing. The data contain 150,000 to 200,000 clones, about 88% of them singletons. Trimming at V came to 5 bases and at J to 6 bases, leaving 4 bases not matched to a gene. Germline CDR1 reads SGHAT; CDR2 reads FQNNGV. CDR3 size: 14 residues. The sequencing input was PBMCs. The genes are TRBV11-2 and TRBJ2-2, with 9 nucleotides matching TRBD1. The source of this sequence is a man in his thirties or forties in good health and CMV-seropositive. CDR3: CASSRDRASGELFF. CDR3 sequence (DNA): TGTGCCAGCAGCCGGGACAGGGCCTCCGGGGAGCTGTTTTTT.